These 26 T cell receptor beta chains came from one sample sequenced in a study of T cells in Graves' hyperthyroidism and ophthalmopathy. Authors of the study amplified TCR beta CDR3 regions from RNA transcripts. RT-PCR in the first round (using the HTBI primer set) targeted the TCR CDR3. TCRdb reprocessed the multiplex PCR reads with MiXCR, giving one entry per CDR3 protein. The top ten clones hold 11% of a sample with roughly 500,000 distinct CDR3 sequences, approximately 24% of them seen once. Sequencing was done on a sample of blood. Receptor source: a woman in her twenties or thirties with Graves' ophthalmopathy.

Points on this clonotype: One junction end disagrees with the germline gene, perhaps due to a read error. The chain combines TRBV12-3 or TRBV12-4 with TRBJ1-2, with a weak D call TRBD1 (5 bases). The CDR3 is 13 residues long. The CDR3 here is CACSLAQAEGYTF. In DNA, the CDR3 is TGTGCCTGCAGTTTAGCACAGGCCGAGGGCTACACCTTC.

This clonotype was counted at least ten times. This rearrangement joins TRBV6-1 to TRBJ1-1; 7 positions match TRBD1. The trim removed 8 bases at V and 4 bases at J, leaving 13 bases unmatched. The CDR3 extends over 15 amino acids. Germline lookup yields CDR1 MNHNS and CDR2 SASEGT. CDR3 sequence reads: CASRTEQGLGTEAFF. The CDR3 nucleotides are TGTGCCAGCCGGACGGAACAGGGGTTGGGCACTGAAGCTTTCTTT.

CDR3 nucleotides: TGTGCCAGCAGCCTCGGACTGATCTCCTACGAGCAGTACTTC. It is translated as CASSLGLISYEQYF. This chain uses TRBV5-6 with TRBJ2-7, with a weak D call TRBD2 (5 bases). Germline V gene data show CDR1 as SGHDT and CDR2 as YYEEEE. The CDR3 runs 14 residues. The ends were cut back, 4 bases at V and 0 bases at J, with 11 bases in the middle.

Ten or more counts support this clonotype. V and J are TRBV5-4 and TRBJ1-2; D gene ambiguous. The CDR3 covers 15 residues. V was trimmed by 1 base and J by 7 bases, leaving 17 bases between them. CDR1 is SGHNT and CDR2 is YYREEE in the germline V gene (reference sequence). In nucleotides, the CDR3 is TGTGCCAGCAGCTTGACCAATACGGGTATCTCTGGCTACACCTTC. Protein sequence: CASSLTNTGISGYTF.

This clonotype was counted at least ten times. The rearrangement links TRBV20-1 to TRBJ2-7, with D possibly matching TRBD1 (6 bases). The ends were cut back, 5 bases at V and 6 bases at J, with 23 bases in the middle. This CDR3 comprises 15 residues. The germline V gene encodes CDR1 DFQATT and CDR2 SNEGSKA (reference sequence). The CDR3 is CSAPPDWQGNREQYF. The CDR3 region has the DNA TGCAGTGCTCCCCCTGATTGGCAGGGGAATCGCGAGCAGTACTTC.

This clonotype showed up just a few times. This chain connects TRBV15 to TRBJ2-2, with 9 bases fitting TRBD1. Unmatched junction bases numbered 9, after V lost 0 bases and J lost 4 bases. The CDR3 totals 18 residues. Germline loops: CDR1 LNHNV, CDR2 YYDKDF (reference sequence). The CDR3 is CATSRDTVGQGSTGELFF. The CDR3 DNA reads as TGTGCCACCAGCAGAGATACAGTGGGACAGGGAAGCACCGGGGAGCTGTTTTTT.

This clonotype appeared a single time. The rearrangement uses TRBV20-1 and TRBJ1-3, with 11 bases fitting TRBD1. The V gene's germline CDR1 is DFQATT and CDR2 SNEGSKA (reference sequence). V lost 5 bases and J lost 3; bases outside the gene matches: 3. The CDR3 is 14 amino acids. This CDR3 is CSAGQGAGGNTIYF. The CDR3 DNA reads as TGCAGTGCTGGACAGGGGGCCGGTGGAAACACCATATATTTT.

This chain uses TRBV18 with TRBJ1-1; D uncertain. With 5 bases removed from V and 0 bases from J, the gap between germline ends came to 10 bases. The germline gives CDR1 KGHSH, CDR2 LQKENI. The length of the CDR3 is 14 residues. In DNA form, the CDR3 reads TGTGCCAGCTCAGGCGGACTCATGAACACTGAAGCTTTCTTT. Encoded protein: CASSGGLMNTEAFF.

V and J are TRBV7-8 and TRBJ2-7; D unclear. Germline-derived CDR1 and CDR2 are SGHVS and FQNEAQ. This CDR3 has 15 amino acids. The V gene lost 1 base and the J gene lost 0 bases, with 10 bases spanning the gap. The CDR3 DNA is TGTGCCAGCAGCTTAGAGGAAAGGCGCTCCTACGAGCAGTACTTC. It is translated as CASSLEERRSYEQYF.

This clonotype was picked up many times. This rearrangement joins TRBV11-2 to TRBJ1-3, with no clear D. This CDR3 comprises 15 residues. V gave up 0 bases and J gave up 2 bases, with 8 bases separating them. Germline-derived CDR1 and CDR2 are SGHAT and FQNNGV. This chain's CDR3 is CASSLEGTPGNTIYF. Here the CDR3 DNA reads TGTGCCAGCAGCTTAGAGGGCACCCCTGGAAACACCATATATTTT.

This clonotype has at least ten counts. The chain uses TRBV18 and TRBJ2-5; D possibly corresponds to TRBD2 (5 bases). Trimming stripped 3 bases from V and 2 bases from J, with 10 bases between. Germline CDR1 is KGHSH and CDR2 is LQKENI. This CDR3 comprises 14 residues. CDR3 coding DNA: TGTGCCAGCTCACCGGCTAGCAGTCAAGAGACCCAGTACTTC. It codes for CASSPASSQETQYF.

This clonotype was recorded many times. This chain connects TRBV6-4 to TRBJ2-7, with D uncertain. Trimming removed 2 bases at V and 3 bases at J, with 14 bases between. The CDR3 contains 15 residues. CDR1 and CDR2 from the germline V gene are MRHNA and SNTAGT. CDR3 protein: CASSDLRDGDYEQYF. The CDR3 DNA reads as TGTGCCAGCAGTGACCTGAGAGACGGAGACTACGAGCAGTACTTC.

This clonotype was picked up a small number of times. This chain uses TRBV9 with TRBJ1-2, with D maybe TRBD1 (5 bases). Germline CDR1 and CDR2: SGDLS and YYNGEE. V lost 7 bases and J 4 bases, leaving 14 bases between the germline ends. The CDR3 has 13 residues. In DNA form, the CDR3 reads TGTGCCAGCGGTCAGGGTCCCCTCTATGGCTACACCTTC. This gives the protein CASGQGPLYGYTF.

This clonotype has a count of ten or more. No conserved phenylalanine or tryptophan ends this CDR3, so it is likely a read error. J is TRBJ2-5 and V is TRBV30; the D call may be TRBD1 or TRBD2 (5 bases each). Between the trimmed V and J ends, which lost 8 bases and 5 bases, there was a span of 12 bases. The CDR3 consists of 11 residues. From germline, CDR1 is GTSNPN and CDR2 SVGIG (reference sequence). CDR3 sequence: CAGGHFETQYL. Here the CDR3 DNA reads TGTGCCGGAGGACATTTTGAGACCCAGTACCTC.

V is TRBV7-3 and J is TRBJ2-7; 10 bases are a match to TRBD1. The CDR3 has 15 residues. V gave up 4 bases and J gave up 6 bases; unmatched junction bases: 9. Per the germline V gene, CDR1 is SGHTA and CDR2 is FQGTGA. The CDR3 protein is CASSSPGTGVFEQYF. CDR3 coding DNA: TGTGCCAGCAGCTCCCCCGGGACAGGGGTTTTCGAGCAGTACTTC.

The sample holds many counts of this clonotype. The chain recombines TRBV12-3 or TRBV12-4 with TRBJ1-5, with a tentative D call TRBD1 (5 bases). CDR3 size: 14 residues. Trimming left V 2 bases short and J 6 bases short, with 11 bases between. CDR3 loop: CASSLRWGGQPQHF. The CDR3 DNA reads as TGTGCCAGCAGTTTACGCTGGGGCGGTCAGCCCCAGCATTTT.

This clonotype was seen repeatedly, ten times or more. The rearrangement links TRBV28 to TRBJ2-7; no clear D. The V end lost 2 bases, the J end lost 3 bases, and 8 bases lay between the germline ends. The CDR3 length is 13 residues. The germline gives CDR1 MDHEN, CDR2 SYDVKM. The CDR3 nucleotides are TGTGCCAGCAGTTTAGATGGCCACTACGAGCAGTACTTC. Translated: CASSLDGHYEQYF.

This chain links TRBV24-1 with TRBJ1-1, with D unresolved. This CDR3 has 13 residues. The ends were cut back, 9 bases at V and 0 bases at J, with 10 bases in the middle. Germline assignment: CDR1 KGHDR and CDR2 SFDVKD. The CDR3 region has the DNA TGTGCCACCCTCCCAGGTCTGAACACTGAAGCTTTCTTT. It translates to CATLPGLNTEAFF.

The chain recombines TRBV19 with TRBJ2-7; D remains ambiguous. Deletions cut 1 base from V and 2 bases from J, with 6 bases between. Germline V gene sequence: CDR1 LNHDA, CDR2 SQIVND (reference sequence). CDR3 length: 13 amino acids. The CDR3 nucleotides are TGTGCCAGTAGTATAGGGGGAACCTACGAGCAGTACTTC. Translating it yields CASSIGGTYEQYF.

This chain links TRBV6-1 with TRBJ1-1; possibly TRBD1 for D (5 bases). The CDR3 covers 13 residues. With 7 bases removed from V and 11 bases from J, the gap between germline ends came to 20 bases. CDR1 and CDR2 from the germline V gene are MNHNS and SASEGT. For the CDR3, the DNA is TGTGCCAGCATCTTCAGGGTAGGTCTCACGGCTTTCTTT. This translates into CASIFRVGLTAFF.

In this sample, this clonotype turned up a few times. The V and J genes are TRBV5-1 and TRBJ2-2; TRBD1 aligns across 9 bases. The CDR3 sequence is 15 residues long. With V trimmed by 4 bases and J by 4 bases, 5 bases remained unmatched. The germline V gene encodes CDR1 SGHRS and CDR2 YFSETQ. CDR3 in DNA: TGCGCCAGCAGCGAACAGGGGGCCGGCACCGGGGAGCTGTTTTTT. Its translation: CASSEQGAGTGELFF. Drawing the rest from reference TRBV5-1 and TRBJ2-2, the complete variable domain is KAGVTQTPRYLIKTRGQQVTLSCSPISGHRSVSWYQQTPGQGLQFLFEYFSETQRNKGNFPGRFSGRQFSNSRSEMNVSTLELGDSALYLCASSEQGAGTGELFFGEGSRLTVL.

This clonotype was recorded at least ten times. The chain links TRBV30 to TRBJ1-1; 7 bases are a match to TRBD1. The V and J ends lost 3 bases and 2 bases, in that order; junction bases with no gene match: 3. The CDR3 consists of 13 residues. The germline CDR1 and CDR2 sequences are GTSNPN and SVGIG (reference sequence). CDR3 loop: CAWSGDRNTEAFF. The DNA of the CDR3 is TGTGCCTGGAGCGGGGACAGAAACACTGAAGCTTTCTTT.

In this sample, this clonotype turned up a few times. CDR3 DNA sequence: TGTGCCAGCAGCTTGGCCCCGGGGGCTAACTATGGCTACACCTTC. Its translation: CASSLAPGANYGYTF. V is TRBV5-5 and J is TRBJ1-2, with a weak D call TRBD1 (5 bases). This CDR3 has 15 residues. The V gene's germline CDR1 is SGHKS and CDR2 YYEKEE (reference sequence). V lost 0 bases and J lost 0, with 9 bases in between.

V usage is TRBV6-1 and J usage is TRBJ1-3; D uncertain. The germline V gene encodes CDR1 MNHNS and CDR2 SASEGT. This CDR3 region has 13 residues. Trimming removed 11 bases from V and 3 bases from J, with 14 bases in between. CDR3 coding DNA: TGTGCCTCCGGTCGGGGAGATGGAAACACCATATATTTT. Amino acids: CASGRGDGNTIYF.

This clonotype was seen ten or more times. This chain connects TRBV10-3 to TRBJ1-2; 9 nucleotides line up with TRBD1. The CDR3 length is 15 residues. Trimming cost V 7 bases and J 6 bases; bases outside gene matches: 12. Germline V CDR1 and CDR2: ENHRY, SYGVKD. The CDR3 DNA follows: TGTGCCATCACCCAAGGCGGACAGGGGATCGATGGCTACACCTTC. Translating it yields CAITQGGQGIDGYTF.

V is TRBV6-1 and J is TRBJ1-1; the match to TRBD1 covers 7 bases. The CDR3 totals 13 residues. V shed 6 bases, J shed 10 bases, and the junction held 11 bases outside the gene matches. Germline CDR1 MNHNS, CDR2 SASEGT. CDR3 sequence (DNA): TGTGCCAGCAGCCATGACAGGGACACGGCAGCTTTCTTT. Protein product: CASSHDRDTAAFF.